The present TCR beta chain was sequenced within a study of early T cells in non-severe SARS-CoV-2 infection. CDR3 size: 16 residues. Deletions cut 0 bases from V and 5 bases from J, with 14 bases between. The germline V gene encodes CDR1 DFQATT and CDR2 SNEGSKA (reference sequence). TCRdb ran MiXCR on the 5' RACE reads and lists one entry per CDR3 protein. The repertoire holds about 52,000 distinct CDR3 sequences, with 8% as singletons. The rearrangement uses TRBV20-1 and TRBJ1-6; possible D gene TRBD1, 6 bases. The sequenced material came from whole blood. The receptor was derived from an adult who was a healthcare worker with PCR-confirmed SARS-CoV-2 infection or an uninfected control (not recorded which). CDR3 loop: CSARDRGVTHNSPLHF. In DNA, the CDR3 is TGCAGTGCTAGAGATAGGGGGGTTACTCATAATTCACCCCTCCACTTT.